The clone carrying this TCR beta chain has a single count. The data stem from a study of blood T cells in healthy people across ages. The authors ran a second PCR of about 6 to 12 cycles using a sample-barcoded 5' primer and a J-beta primer mix. MiXCR, applied by TCRdb to the 5' RACE reads, yields one record per CDR3 protein. The profile shows some 780,000 distinct CDR3 sequences, roughly 50% of them singletons. Trimming shortened V by 6 bases and J by 8 bases, and 8 bases separated the two germline ends. CDR3 length equals 11 residues. CDR1 is SGHTA, CDR2 FQGNSA, per germline. V usage is TRBV7-2 and J usage is TRBJ2-1; no clear D gene. This sequence originates from a middle-aged man in good health. Sequences were obtained from blood. CDR3 amino acids: CASSVDHEQFF. CDR3 DNA sequence: TGTGCCAGCAGTGTAGATCATGAGCAGTTCTTC.